This T cell receptor (beta chain) stems from a study of blood T cell repertoires in COVID-19. Study details: From the United States, Italy and Spain came samples of acute and convalescent COVID-19. From T cells, B-cell-depleted T cells, or PBMCs came the material, which was cDNA or gDNA.

As handled by the study authors: It was from reference gene primer amplification that nucleated cell counts were estimated. TCRdb keeps only in-frame clones here, not all; method: immunoSEQ multiplex PCR. V, J and clone size derive from that table, while D and trimming were established from the DNA sequence. Of about 31,000 clones listed, under 95% are singletons. The germline V gene has CDR1 SGHRS and CDR2 YFSETQ. Trimming stripped 2 bases from V and 4 bases from J, with 9 bases between. CDR3 size: 14 residues. The chain has TRBV5-1 and TRBJ1-4; D ambiguous. Sequenced material: peripheral blood. This sequence originates from a man between 65 and 85 years old with active or convalescent COVID-19. The CDR3 reads CASSLDGVNEKLFF. The CDR3 nucleotides read TGCGCCAGCAGCTTAGACGGAGTTAATGAAAAACTGTTTTTT.